A single sample gave rise to the 18 T cell receptor beta chains below, sequenced in a study of T-cell reconstitution after alpha-beta-depleted transplantation in children. TCRbeta library construction was performed incorporating unique molecular identifiers. Using its own MiXCR run on the PCR reads, TCRdb lists one record per CDR3 protein. The table includes 500,000 to 750,000 distinct CDR3 sequences, around 27% detected once. Material: PBMCs, obtained before TCRalphabeta/CD19-depleted stem cell transplant. Receptor source: a boy younger than two with Wiskott-Aldrich syndrome, due to receive a stem cell transplant.

V gene TRBV20-1 combines with J gene TRBJ2-7; D ambiguous. V lost 3 bases and J lost 6, with 21 bases in between. Per the germline V gene, CDR1 is DFQATT and CDR2 is SNEGSKA (reference sequence). The CDR3 is 15 residues long. CDR3 nucleotide sequence: TGCAGTGCTAGCGCATTGACGCCCCTGTCGGTCGAGCAGTACTTC. It codes for CSASALTPLSVEQYF.

In its sample, this clonotype was seen a few times. V usage is TRBV10-3 and J usage is TRBJ2-7, with a weak D call TRBD1 (6 bases). The CDR3 loop spans 12 amino acids. V dropped 5 bases and J dropped 5 bases, with 10 bases sitting between them. Germline CDR1 reads ENHRY; CDR2 reads SYGVKD. CDR3 region: CAISKGDNEQYF. The CDR3 DNA follows: TGTGCCATCAGTAAAGGGGACAACGAGCAGTACTTC.

This clonotype has just a few counts. The V and J genes are TRBV7-2 and TRBJ2-1, with D unresolved. CDR3 length: 13 residues. The germline CDR1 and CDR2 sequences are SGHTA and FQGNSA. V was trimmed by 5 bases and J by 3 bases, leaving 8 bases between them. The CDR3 nucleotides are TGTGCCAGCAGCCCAGAGTTCTACAATGAGCAGTTCTTC. Protein: CASSPEFYNEQFF.

This rearrangement joins TRBV18 to TRBJ2-3; TRBD2 agrees at 7 bases. Trimming removed 6 bases from V and 3 bases from J; junction bases left unmatched: 6. CDR1 KGHSH and CDR2 LQKENI come from the germline V gene. This CDR3 comprises 14 residues. The CDR3 bases are TGTGCCAGCTCGGTAAAAGCGGGGACAGATACGCAGTATTTT. Protein product: CASSVKAGTDTQYF. The variable domain in full, with the rest retrieved from reference TRBV18 and TRBJ2-3, is NAGVMQNPRHLVRRRGQEARLRCSPMKGHSHVYWYRQLPEEGLKFMVYLQKENIIDESGMPKERFSAEFPKEGPSILRIQQVVRGDSAAYFCASSVKAGTDTQYFGPGTRLTVL.

This clonotype was seen a few times. V usage is TRBV30 and J usage is TRBJ2-7; 8 bases agree with TRBD2. Germline V CDR1 and CDR2: GTSNPN, SVGIG (reference sequence). Trimming cost V 7 bases and J 2 bases; bases outside gene matches: 10. The CDR3 has 14 residues. CDR3 sequence: CASTGTSSAYEQYF. The CDR3 DNA reads TGTGCCTCTACCGGGACTAGTAGTGCCTACGAGCAGTACTTC. Full variable domain (remainder filled in from reference TRBV30 and TRBJ2-7): SQTIHQWPATLVQPVGSPLSLECTVEGTSNPNLYWYRQAAGRGLQLLFYSVGIGQISSEVPQNLSASRPQDRQFILSSKKLLLSDSGFYLCASTGTSSAYEQYFGPGTRLTVT.

V and J are TRBV5-1 and TRBJ2-1; D is ambiguous. This CDR3 is built from 13 residues. Trimming removed 4 bases from V and 9 bases from J, with 14 bases in between. Germline V gene data show CDR1 as SGHRS and CDR2 as YFSETQ. The CDR3 protein is CASSARLASEQFF. DNA for the CDR3: TGCGCCAGCAGCGCCAGGTTAGCCAGTGAGCAGTTCTTC.

To note about this clonotype: One end of the junction does not line up with germline, which may come from a read error. V usage is TRBV27 and J usage is TRBJ1-5, with 10 positions matching TRBD1. Germline V gene sequence: CDR1 MNHEY, CDR2 SMNVEV (reference sequence). The CDR3 has 12 residues. CDR3 sequence: CGTGVSNQPQHF. For the CDR3, the DNA is TGCGGGACAGGGGTAAGCAATCAGCCCCAGCATTTT.

The J gene is TRBJ2-1, the V gene TRBV4-2, with D tentatively TRBD1 (5 bases). This CDR3 is built from 16 residues. Germline V lookup: CDR1 LGHNA, CDR2 YNFKEQ. V lost 0 bases and J 1 base, leaving 10 bases between the germline ends. CDR3 nucleotides: TGTGCCAGCAGCCAAGAGGTAGGGGTGTCCTACAATGAGCAGTTCTTC. As protein: CASSQEVGVSYNEQFF.

V gene TRBV12-3 or TRBV12-4 combines with J gene TRBJ2-7; D is perhaps TRBD1 (7 bases). The CDR3 loop spans 15 amino acids. Trimming took 7 bases from V and 0 from J, leaving 16 bases between them. CDR3 nucleotide sequence: TGTGCCAGCAACCTCCAGGGGGGCAACTCCTACGAGCAGTACTTC. Its translation: CASNLQGGNSYEQYF.

Remarks on this clonotype: With a much larger clone just one base away, this may be a read error. This chain uses TRBV11-2 with TRBJ2-1; 10 bases agree with TRBD1. Germline trimming cut 5 bases from V and 1 base from J; bases unmatched to any gene: 2. CDR3 size: 15 residues. Looked up from germline, CDR1 is SGHAT and CDR2 is FQNNGV. CDR3 protein: CASSMGQGSYNEQFF. In DNA form, the CDR3 reads TGTGCCAGCAGCATGGGACAGGGGTCCTACAATGAGCAGTTCTTC.

The chain combines TRBV5-1 with TRBJ2-3, with 8 nucleotides matching TRBD1. CDR3 size: 15 residues. The germline gives CDR1 SGHRS, CDR2 YFSETQ. After removal of 5 bases from V and 3 bases from J, the junction contained 8 bases not matched to a gene. CDR3 coding DNA: TGCGCCAGCAGACCCGGGACAGGCTTGACAGATACGCAGTATTTT. Protein sequence: CASRPGTGLTDTQYF.

This clonotype has just a few counts. The chain carries TRBV5-1 and TRBJ2-5, with no clear D. Germline V gene sequence: CDR1 SGHRS, CDR2 YFSETQ. The CDR3 extends over 13 amino acids. Between the trimmed V and J ends, which lost 6 bases and 2 bases, there was a span of 11 bases. This CDR3 is CASISDNQETQYF. The CDR3 DNA reads TGCGCCAGCATTTCCGATAATCAAGAGACCCAGTACTTC. The complete variable domain, with remaining parts taken from reference TRBV5-1 and TRBJ2-5, reads KAGVTQTPRYLIKTRGQQVTLSCSPISGHRSVSWYQQTPGQGLQFLFEYFSETQRNKGNFPGRFSGRQFSNSRSEMNVSTLELGDSALYLCASISDNQETQYFGPGTRLLVL.

V is TRBV9 and J is TRBJ2-1, with D possibly TRBD1 on 5 matching bases. V was clipped by 3 bases and J by 7 bases, with 17 bases between them. CDR1 is SGDLS and CDR2 is YYNGEE in the germline V gene. The CDR3 contains 15 residues. CDR3 sequence: CASSARDVRDNEQFF. The CDR3 DNA reads as TGTGCCAGCAGCGCAAGAGATGTCAGGGATAATGAGCAGTTCTTC.

In this sample, this clonotype turned up a few times. The chain carries TRBV12-3 or TRBV12-4 and TRBJ2-1, with 11 bases identical to TRBD2. J gave up 5 bases and V 6 bases, and 6 bases lay outside the gene matches. The CDR3 is made up of 15 amino acids. The CDR3 DNA follows: TGTGCCAGCAGGGTCACGGGACTAGCGGACAATGAGCAGTTCTTC. It encodes CASRVTGLADNEQFF.

This chain's CDR3 is CASSLSIRTNQPQHF. The CDR3 DNA follows: TGTGCCAGCAGTTTATCGATAAGGACCAATCAGCCCCAGCATTTT. The rearrangement uses TRBV27 and TRBJ1-5; D call uncertain. The germline V gene has CDR1 MNHEY and CDR2 SMNVEV (reference sequence). The V end lost 0 bases, the J end lost 3 bases, and 9 bases lay between the germline ends. The CDR3 is 15 amino acids.

This clonotype was counted between two and nine times. V gene TRBV6-1 combines with J gene TRBJ1-2, with 10 nucleotides matching TRBD1. V shed 1 base, J shed 5 bases, and the junction held 7 bases outside the gene matches. The CDR3 is 16 residues long. Germline CDR1 MNHNS, CDR2 SASEGT. CDR3 amino acids: CASSEVPPGQGYGYTF. DNA for the CDR3: TGTGCCAGCAGTGAAGTCCCACCGGGACAGGGGTATGGCTACACCTTC.

The table lists this clonotype with a few counts. The chain joins TRBV5-1 to TRBJ2-5; 7 nucleotides align to TRBD1. Germline CDR1 reads SGHRS; CDR2 reads YFSETQ. Trimming at V came to 2 bases and at J to 5 bases, leaving 6 bases not matched to a gene. The CDR3 contains 14 residues. The CDR3 DNA reads TGCGCCAGCAGCTTTAGGACAGGCCCCGAGACCCAGTACTTC. The encoded protein is CASSFRTGPETQYF.

This chain connects TRBV24-1 to TRBJ2-7, with TRBD1 matching over 9 bases. V was pared by 3 bases and J by 2 bases, with 4 bases of the junction left unmatched. CDR1 KGHDR and CDR2 SFDVKD come from the germline V gene. The CDR3 loop spans 15 amino acids. CDR3 nucleotide sequence: TGTGCCACCAGTGATCCGGACAGGGGAACCTACGAGCAGTACTTC. This translates into CATSDPDRGTYEQYF.